The T cell receptor beta chain described here comes from a study of CD4 T cells in relation to SARS-CoV-2 and coronaviruses. Study-wide background: No peptide or an HIV-1 Nef peptide pool served as negative control.

Some clones are missing from TCRdb's copy, which holds only in-frame ones; the method was immunoSEQ multiplex PCR. Of around 31,000 clones listed, approximately 79% are singletons. CD4+ T cells from unexposed donors were obtained before the COVID-19 pandemic (2011-2018). CD4+ T cells were isolated from the cells after 10 days of culture. On this clone: Its target is unknown.

Germline values: CDR1 MNHNY, CDR2 SVGAGI (reference sequence). V lost 4 bases and J 0 bases, leaving 14 bases between the germline ends. CDR3 length: 16 amino acids. Study-level points and caveats: Compared with monoreactive clones, crossreactive clones showed significantly weaker SARS-CoV-2 expansion. Roughly three fifths of donors had memory CD4+ clonotypes crossrecognizing SARS-CoV-2 and common cold coronavirus spike. Pre-pandemic and post-infection samples never came from the same donor.

The chain combines TRBV6-6 with TRBJ2-3, with D perhaps matching TRBD1 or TRBD2 (5 bases each). This clonotype was obtained from a human donor in good health. The specimen sequenced was CD4+ T cells from PBMCs, cultured in vitro. CDR3 nucleotides: TGTGCCAGCAGTTCCCCTGGGACGTTTAGCACAGATACGCAGTATTTT. It specifies CASSSPGTFSTDTQYF.